The 8 T cell receptor beta chains presented below share a single source sample, sequenced in a study of cytotoxic CD8 clonotypes in ibrutinib-treated CLL. Generated by immunoSEQ multiplex PCR, the TCRdb table keeps only in-frame clones and is missing some. The sample carries 300,000 to 400,000 clones, roughly 70% recorded once. This material consisted of PBMCs, taken after 36 months of ibrutinib treatment. The receptors derive from a human donor with chronic lymphocytic leukemia.

This clone was counted a single time. The chain couples TRBV28 to TRBJ2-4; no firm D call. Trimming shortened V by 8 bases and J by 0 bases, and 17 bases separated the two germline ends. Germline lookup yields CDR1 MDHEN and CDR2 SYDVKM. There are 16 residues in the CDR3. The CDR3 region has the DNA TGTGCCAGCTCGGCCGTCCTACTCCTAGCCAAAAACATTCAGTACTTC. Protein sequence: CASSAVLLLAKNIQYF.

The sample holds a few counts of this clone. This chain uses TRBV6-5 with TRBJ2-3; the D is unclear. CDR3 length: 15 amino acids. CDR1 and CDR2 (germline): MNHEY, SVGAGI. Deletions cut 6 bases from V and 1 base from J, with 14 bases between. DNA for the CDR3: TGTGCCAGCAGCCCCTCTCAGCACCGCACAGATACGCAGTATTTT. This encodes CASSPSQHRTDTQYF.

This clone showed up just a few times. The rearrangement uses TRBV6-5 and TRBJ2-7; tentatively, D is TRBD1 (6 bases). The CDR3 sequence is 15 residues long. V shed 6 bases and J shed 3 bases, with 18 bases lying between them. In germline, CDR1 is MNHEY, CDR2 SVGAGI. The CDR3 protein is CASRIQGTLFYEQYF. The CDR3 DNA is TGTGCCAGCAGGATACAGGGAACCCTCTTCTACGAGCAGTACTTC.

This clone has only a few counts. V and J are TRBV5-4 and TRBJ1-4, with D uncertain. Trimming took 4 bases from V and 8 from J, leaving 18 bases between them. The CDR3 is 15 residues long. Germline V gene lookup returns CDR1 SGHNT and CDR2 YYREEE (reference sequence). The DNA for the CDR3 is TGTGCCAGCAGCGCCGACATAGGCGCGGACGAAAAACTGTTTTTT. As protein: CASSADIGADEKLFF.

This clone appeared a single time. The rearrangement uses TRBV27 and TRBJ2-1; 10 bases fit TRBD2. Losses at the gene ends were 2 bases for V and 7 bases for J; bases not matched to a gene: 17. Per the germline V gene, CDR1 is MNHEY and CDR2 is SMNVEV (reference sequence). The CDR3 covers 19 residues. The CDR3 loop reads CASSLGPPVRAGGWNEQFF. As DNA, the CDR3 is TGTGCCAGCAGTTTAGGCCCGCCCGTGAGAGCGGGAGGGTGGAATGAGCAGTTCTTC.

The chain uses TRBV6-4 and TRBJ2-1, with no clear D. The length of the CDR3 is 15 residues. Germline values: CDR1 MRHNA, CDR2 SNTAGT. V was cut by 3 bases and J by 6 bases, with 15 bases left in between. CDR3 region: CASSEGTHGSNEQFF. CDR3 sequence (DNA): TGTGCCAGCAGTGAGGGCACCCACGGCTCCAATGAGCAGTTCTTC.

This clone was found a few times. The CDR3 here is CASSSSPDARGPLHF. The CDR3 DNA is TGTGCCAGCAGCTCCTCACCAGACGCAAGGGGGCCCCTCCACTTT. The chain couples TRBV7-6 to TRBJ1-6; TRBD1 might be the D (6 bases). The CDR3 sequence is 15 residues long. CDR1 and CDR2 (germline): SGHVS, FNYEAQ. Trimming shortened V by 4 bases and J by 13 bases, and 20 bases separated the two germline ends.

This chain's CDR3 is CAISETTPYEQYF. As DNA, the CDR3 is TGTGCCATCAGTGAAACGACTCCTTACGAGCAGTACTTC. This chain uses TRBV10-3 with TRBJ2-7; D uncertain. The CDR3 spans 13 residues. Germline-derived CDR1 and CDR2 are ENHRY and SYGVKD. V was shortened by 3 bases and J by 4 bases, with 10 bases between the two germline ends.